This T cell receptor beta chain appears in the sequencing data of a study of beta chain features in type 1 diabetes. In germline, CDR1 is SGHRS, CDR2 YFSETQ. The CDR3 contains 13 residues. The V end lost 4 bases, the J end lost 7 bases, and 9 bases lay between the germline ends. Expressed TCRB transcripts were sequenced because the isolated RNA had all been reverse transcribed beforehand. Libraries were prepared by immunoSEQ multiplex PCR; TCRdb keeps only in-frame clonotypes and omits some of them. The sample has hundreds of thousands of clones, roughly 15% seen once. The sequence derives from a woman aged 18-29 years in good health. Sequencing used naive CD4+ T cells from blood. The chain links TRBV5-1 to TRBJ1-6, with D possibly TRBD1 on 5 matching bases. CDR3 region: CASSPGLNSPLHF. As DNA, the CDR3 is TGCGCCAGCAGCCCGGGACTCAATTCACCCCTCCACTTT. Drawing the rest from reference TRBV5-1 and TRBJ1-6, the complete variable domain is KAGVTQTPRYLIKTRGQQVTLSCSPISGHRSVSWYQQTPGQGLQFLFEYFSETQRNKGNFPGRFSGRQFSNSRSEMNVSTLELGDSALYLCASSPGLNSPLHFGNGTRLTVT.